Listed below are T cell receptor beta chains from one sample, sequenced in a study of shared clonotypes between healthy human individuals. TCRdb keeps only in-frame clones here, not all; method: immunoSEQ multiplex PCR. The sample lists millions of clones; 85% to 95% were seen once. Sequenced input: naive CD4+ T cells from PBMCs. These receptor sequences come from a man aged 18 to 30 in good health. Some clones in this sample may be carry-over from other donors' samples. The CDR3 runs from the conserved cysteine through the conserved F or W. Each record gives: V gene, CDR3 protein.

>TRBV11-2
CASSPPARLGTQYF
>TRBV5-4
CASSRRDSGANVLTF
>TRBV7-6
CASRLRHGQGVSETQYF
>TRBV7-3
CASSTDTGGNTGELFF
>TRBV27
CASSSWRTGGTDTQYF
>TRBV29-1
CSVYLDSRLEQYF
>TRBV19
CASSTSGTSGTAYEYF
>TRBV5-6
CASSLGTGSGNQPQHF
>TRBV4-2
CASSQTSGVSTGELFF
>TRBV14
CASSRPSGSGETQYF
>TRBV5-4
CASSSTDEQFF
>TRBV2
CASGATINMDTQYF
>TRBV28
CASRLTSGLYNEQFF
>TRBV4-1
CASSRLWVAYGYTF
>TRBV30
CAWSDLIPGVNEQFF
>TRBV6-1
CASSVDRANYGYTF
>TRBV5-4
CASSPPRGVTSGELFF
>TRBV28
CASGWTGGSGNTIYF
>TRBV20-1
CSARRNTEAFF
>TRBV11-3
CASSLGLAGMETQYF
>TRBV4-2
CASSQSRTGGNGGEKLFF
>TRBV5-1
CASTQGVAGQETQYF
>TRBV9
CASSAQTGIPGNTIYF
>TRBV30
CAWSYQGSRTEAFF
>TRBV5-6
CASSSPYRDLYNEQFF
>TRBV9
CASSPGGTGLRETQYF
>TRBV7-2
CASSRRDRAISRETQYF
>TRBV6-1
CASSTVHYEQYF
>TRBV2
CASSGSSTDTQYF
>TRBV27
CASSLRWENQPQHF
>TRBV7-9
CASSSQGLLYNEQFF
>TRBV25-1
CASRGQGAYEQYF
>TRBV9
CASSVGASGDHEQYF
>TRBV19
CASSIKTSDETQYF
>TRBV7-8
CASSFSTGNSPLHF
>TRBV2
CASSRLAGGLYEQYF
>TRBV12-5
CASGLGLAGGSEQFF